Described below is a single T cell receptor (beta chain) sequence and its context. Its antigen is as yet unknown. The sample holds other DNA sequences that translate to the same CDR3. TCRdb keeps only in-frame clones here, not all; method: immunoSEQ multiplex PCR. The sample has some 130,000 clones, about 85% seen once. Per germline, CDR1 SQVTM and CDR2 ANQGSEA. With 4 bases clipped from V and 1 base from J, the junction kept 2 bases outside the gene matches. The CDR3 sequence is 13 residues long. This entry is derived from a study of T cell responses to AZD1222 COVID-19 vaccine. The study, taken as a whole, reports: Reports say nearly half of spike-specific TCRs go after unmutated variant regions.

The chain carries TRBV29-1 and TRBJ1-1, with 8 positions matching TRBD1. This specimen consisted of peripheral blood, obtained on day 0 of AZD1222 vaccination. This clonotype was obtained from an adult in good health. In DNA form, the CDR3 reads TGCAGCGTTGCCACAGGGGGGAACACTGAAGCTTTCTTT. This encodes CSVATGGNTEAFF.